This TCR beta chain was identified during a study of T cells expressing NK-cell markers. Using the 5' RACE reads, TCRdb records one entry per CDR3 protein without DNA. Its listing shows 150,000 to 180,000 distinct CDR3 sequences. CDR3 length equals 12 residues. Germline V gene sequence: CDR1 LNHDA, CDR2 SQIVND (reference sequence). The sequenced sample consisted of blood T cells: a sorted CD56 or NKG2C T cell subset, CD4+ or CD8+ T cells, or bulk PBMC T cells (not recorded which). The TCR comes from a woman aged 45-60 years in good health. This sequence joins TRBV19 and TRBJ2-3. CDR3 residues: CASVSGADTQYF.